What follows is one T cell receptor (beta chain) and its context. This specimen comes from a study of blood T cell repertoires in COVID-19. Sequencing was performed with immunoSEQ multiplex PCR; in TCRdb, only in-frame clones are kept and a portion is missing. The top ten hold 7.8% of the sample, which has fewer than 250,000 clones, 82% seen once. With V trimmed by 4 bases and J by 3 bases, 8 bases remained unmatched. This CDR3 is 15 amino acids long. Germline V CDR1 and CDR2: WNHNN, SYGVQD (reference sequence). Source material: peripheral blood. The chain uses TRBV10-1 and TRBJ2-7; 8 positions agree with TRBD1. The sequence derives from a woman aged 60-75 years with COVID-19, enrolled during active disease. CDR3 sequence: CASSALTGAGYEQYF. The CDR3 coding sequence is TGCGCCAGCAGTGCCCTGACAGGGGCGGGCTACGAGCAGTACTTC.